This T cell receptor beta chain was identified during a study of low-dose radiotherapy and immunotherapy resistance in tumors. Primers used for first-strand cDNA, a TRAV- and TRBV-specific set, covered both alpha and beta chains. It was with a constant-region primer and a V-primer adapter that TCRs were amplified over roughly 19 PCR cycles. One entry per CDR3 protein results from TCRdb running MiXCR on the reads. The repertoire has more than 45,000 distinct CDR3 sequences, under 30% of them found once; the top ten carry about 6%. V shed 5 bases and J 10 bases; nucleotides not matched to a gene: 10. The CDR3 has 14 residues. Germline loops: CDR1 MNHNS, CDR2 SASEGT. Time point given: before trial treatment. Concerning this clonotype: A far larger clone is just one base off, so this is likely a read error.

The chain employs TRBV6-1 and TRBJ2-1; TRBD1 aligns across 8 bases. The sequence came from a male donor with prostate cancer. Source: PBMCs, taken before treatment. The CDR3 region is CASSYSGGTYEQFF. The CDR3 nucleotides are TGTGCCAGCAGTTACTCAGGGGGCACCTACGAGCAGTTCTTC.